This T cell receptor (beta chain) originates from a study of cytomegalovirus exposure and HLA in healthy donors. General study results and limits: Segments of the TCR beta V type were, in most cases, productive about 87% or about 30% of the time in an earlier analysis. Links to common viral pathogens appeared, in a later analysis, for several of the most significant clusters. A later look showed TCR association rates differing by HLA locus, highest for DRB1 and lowest for HLA-C.

About this clone itself: Its antigen is not known.

A multiplex PCR was run with 60 Vbeta primers and 13 Jbeta primers. Here immunoSEQ multiplex PCR was the method, and the copy in TCRdb shows in-frame clones only, minus some. The sample holds roughly 200,000 clones, around 80% seen once. Germline V lookup: CDR1 SGHRS, CDR2 YFSETQ. The V and J ends lost 0 bases and 6 bases, in that order; junction bases with no gene match: 8. The CDR3 sequence is 16 residues long. The source is a man aged 45 to 65 in good health and CMV-seronegative. Input material: PBMCs. The chain couples TRBV5-1 to TRBJ2-1; 8 bases agree with TRBD2. Here the CDR3 reads CASSLGPAGASNEQFF. In nucleotides, the CDR3 is TGCGCCAGCAGCTTGGGGCCAGCGGGAGCTTCCAATGAGCAGTTCTTC. Using reference TRBV5-1 and TRBJ2-1 for the parts outside the CDR3, the full variable domain is KAGVTQTPRYLIKTRGQQVTLSCSPISGHRSVSWYQQTPGQGLQFLFEYFSETQRNKGNFPGRFSGRQFSNSRSEMNVSTLELGDSALYLCASSLGPAGASNEQFFGPGTRLTVL.